The 9 T cell receptor beta chains listed next were all sequenced from one sample in a study of identical twins. TCRdb reprocessed the 5' RACE reads with MiXCR, giving one entry per CDR3 protein. The table lists around 1.7 million distinct CDR3 sequences, more than 30% of them singletons. Material for sequencing was cord blood. All receptors come from a newborn girl in good health.

The sample holds a few counts of this clonotype. The rearrangement uses TRBV29-1 and TRBJ2-7, with 14 bases that match TRBD2. Germline V lookup: CDR1 SQVTM, CDR2 ANQGSEA. The junction had 3 bases not matched to a gene; V was cut back by 6 bases and J by 2 bases. The CDR3 consists of 14 residues. CDR3 residues: CSVLGLAGAYEQYF. The CDR3 DNA is TGCAGCGTCCTGGGACTAGCGGGGGCCTACGAGCAGTACTTC.

V usage is TRBV20-1 and J usage is TRBJ2-5, with 7 bases that match TRBD2. The trim removed 6 bases at V and 5 bases at J, leaving 3 bases unmatched. This CDR3 region has 11 residues. The germline gives CDR1 DFQATT, CDR2 SNEGSKA (reference sequence). CDR3 region: CSANGRETQYF. The CDR3 coding sequence is TGCAGTGCAAACGGGAGGGAGACCCAGTACTTC.

The CDR3 DNA sequence: TGTGCCATCAGTGAAAGGGTCCGGGGCTCCTACGAGCAGTACTTC. Protein: CAISERVRGSYEQYF. This rearrangement joins TRBV10-3 to TRBJ2-7; D might be TRBD2 (5 bases). From germline, CDR1 is ENHRY and CDR2 SYGVKD. The CDR3 is 15 residues long. The V and J ends lost 3 bases and 0 bases respectively, with 12 bases between them.

This clonotype was counted between two and nine times. The V gene is TRBV5-1, the J gene TRBJ2-3; D may be TRBD1 (5 bases). CDR1 is SGHRS, CDR2 YFSETQ, per germline. The CDR3 runs to 15 residues. V was clipped by 0 bases and J by 7 bases, with 15 bases between them. CDR3 loop: CASSLDRTYSHTQYF. Here the CDR3 DNA reads TGCGCCAGCAGCTTGGACAGGACCTATTCTCATACGCAGTATTTT.

With respect to this clonotype: One base away lies a much larger clone, so this may be a sequencing read error. The chain employs TRBV29-1 and TRBJ1-2, with 7 nucleotides matching TRBD1. Germline lookup yields CDR1 SQVTM and CDR2 ANQGSEA. The CDR3 spans 12 residues. The CDR3 protein is CGVVTGVYGYTF. DNA for the CDR3: TGCGGCGTTGTTACAGGGGTCTATGGCTACACCTTC.

The V gene is TRBV7-9, the J gene TRBJ2-6; D not resolved. The CDR3 is made up of 19 amino acids. Looked up from germline, CDR1 is SEHNR and CDR2 is FQNEAQ (reference sequence). The germline V and J ends were trimmed by 1 base and 0 bases, with 16 bases remaining between them. This CDR3 is CASSLVRTVSYSGANVLTF. The CDR3 coding sequence is TGTGCCAGCAGCTTAGTCCGGACGGTTTCATACTCTGGGGCCAACGTCCTGACTTTC.

V gene TRBV20-1 combines with J gene TRBJ2-5; 9 bases match TRBD1. There are 12 residues in the CDR3. Germline loops: CDR1 DFQATT, CDR2 SNEGSKA (reference sequence). Written as DNA, the CDR3 is TGCAGCGGCGGACAGGGGAAAGAGACCCAGTACTTC. This sequence encodes CSGGQGKETQYF.

The chain links TRBV5-1 to TRBJ2-3; D unclear. Germline V gives CDR1 SGHRS, CDR2 YFSETQ. The CDR3 is made up of 16 amino acids. V lost 0 bases and J 2 bases, leaving 13 bases between the germline ends. CDR3 loop: CASSLEPRTYTDTQYF. CDR3 bases: TGCGCCAGCAGCTTGGAGCCTAGAACCTACACAGATACGCAGTATTTT. The full variable domain, with the rest looked up from reference TRBV5-1 and TRBJ2-3, is KAGVTQTPRYLIKTRGQQVTLSCSPISGHRSVSWYQQTPGQGLQFLFEYFSETQRNKGNFPGRFSGRQFSNSRSEMNVSTLELGDSALYLCASSLEPRTYTDTQYFGPGTRLTVL.

The chain recombines TRBV12-3 or TRBV12-4 with TRBJ1-2; D perhaps matches TRBD1 (6 bases). Between the trimmed V and J ends, which lost 5 bases and 7 bases, there was a span of 11 bases. CDR3 size: 12 residues. CDR3 loop: CASSPYRAGYTF. CDR3 sequence (DNA): TGTGCCAGCAGTCCGTACAGGGCTGGCTACACCTTC.